A single sample gave rise to the 9 T cell receptor beta chains below, sequenced in a study of blood T cell repertoires in COVID-19. Clones were read by immunoSEQ multiplex PCR, and TCRdb kept only the in-frame ones, dropping some. The sample holds under 200,000 clones, less than 85% seen once. Source material: PBMCs or T cells enriched from blood (not recorded which). The receptor set was obtained from a woman aged 45-59 years who had recovered from COVID-19.

V is TRBV7-2 and J is TRBJ2-3, with 10 bases lining up with TRBD1. Per the germline V gene, CDR1 is SGHTA and CDR2 is FQGNSA. The ends lost 6 bases at V and 4 bases at J; junction bases unmatched: 7. CDR3 length: 15 amino acids. CDR3 amino acids: CASRKTGGLSDTQYF. CDR3 coding DNA: TGTGCCAGCAGGAAGACAGGGGGCCTCTCAGATACGCAGTATTTT.

This chain links TRBV5-8 with TRBJ2-7, with D uncertain. Germline CDR1 and CDR2: SGHTS and YDEGEE. Between the trimmed V and J ends, which lost 3 bases and 2 bases, there was a span of 3 bases. The CDR3 sequence is 11 residues long. As DNA, the CDR3 is TGTGCCAGCAGCTCCACCTACGAGCAGTACGTC. The encoded protein is CASSSTYEQYV.

The V gene is TRBV10-3, the J gene TRBJ2-5, with D possibly TRBD2 on 6 matching bases. V dropped 7 bases and J dropped 1 base, with 16 bases sitting between them. The CDR3 is 15 amino acids. Germline assignment: CDR1 ENHRY and CDR2 SYGVKD. The CDR3: CAITDGGGGQETQYF. In DNA form, the CDR3 reads TGTGCCATCACCGACGGGGGTGGGGGCCAAGAGACCCAGTACTTC.

This clone was counted only a few times. The chain combines TRBV5-1 with TRBJ2-3; 11 positions match TRBD2. Germline V gene lookup returns CDR1 SGHRS and CDR2 YFSETQ. This CDR3 contains 16 residues. The V segment lost 8 bases and the J segment 0 bases; nucleotides outside the gene matches: 8. CDR3 sequence (DNA): TGCGCCAGTTGTGTAGCGGGGGGGCCTAGCACAGATACGCAGTATTTT. The encoded protein is CASCVAGGPSTDTQYF.

V and J are TRBV18 and TRBJ2-4, with 12 bases matching TRBD2. This CDR3 spans 19 amino acids. V was clipped by 1 base and J by 0 bases; unmatched bases: 7. Germline CDR1 is KGHSH and CDR2 is LQKENI. The CDR3 sequence is CASSPLLTSGGLAKNIQYF. The CDR3 DNA sequence: TGTGCCAGCTCACCACTTTTGACTAGCGGGGGCTTAGCCAAAAACATTCAGTACTTC.

The gene calls are TRBV11-3 and TRBJ2-1; D is unclear. The V gene lost 0 bases and the J gene lost 5 bases, with 8 bases spanning the gap. The germline CDR1 and CDR2 sequences are SGHNT and YENEEA. The CDR3 is 14 amino acids. CDR3 protein: CASSLEKAHNEQFF. CDR3 DNA: TGTGCCAGCAGCTTAGAGAAAGCTCACAATGAGCAGTTCTTC.

The chain uses TRBV27 and TRBJ2-3, with 10 bases fitting TRBD1. Germline CDR1 MNHEY, CDR2 SMNVEV (reference sequence). V shed 6 bases, J shed 2 bases, and the junction held 5 bases outside the gene matches. This CDR3 has 15 amino acids. The CDR3 region is CASRRQGANTDTQYF. The CDR3 coding sequence is TGTGCCAGCAGGCGACAGGGGGCCAACACAGATACGCAGTATTTT.

This clone appeared a few times. The chain links TRBV6-4 to TRBJ2-2; TRBD2 aligns across 11 bases. Germline lookup yields CDR1 MRHNA and CDR2 SNTAGT. CDR3 length: 14 residues. Trimming removed 5 bases from V and 4 bases from J; junction bases left unmatched: 0. The CDR3 nucleotides are TGTGCCAGCAGTACTAGCGGGAGCACCGGGGAGCTGTTTTTT. The encoded protein is CASSTSGSTGELFF.

This chain connects TRBV10-3 to TRBJ1-5; D possibly corresponds to TRBD1 (5 bases). V lost 8 bases to trimming and J lost 5 bases, with 13 bases between them. CDR1 and CDR2 (germline): ENHRY, SYGVKD. The CDR3 extends over 13 amino acids. The CDR3 loop is CAIAGGVDQPQHF. For the CDR3, the DNA is TGTGCCATCGCGGGGGGGGTCGATCAGCCCCAGCATTTT.